These T cell receptor beta chains were read from a single sample in a study of blood T cell repertoires in COVID-19. Profiled with immunoSEQ multiplex PCR; TCRdb holds only in-frame clones, not every one. Of some 110,000 clones listed, roughly 83% were seen once; the top ten hold approximately 0.77%. Sequencing was performed on peripheral blood. These receptors were collected from a woman in her sixties or seventies with acute or convalescent COVID-19. Each CDR3 is given without its conserved first and last residue.

J,V,CDR3
TRBJ1-1,TRBV3-1/TRBV3-2,ASSQEAGTGRDTEAF
TRBJ1-4,TRBV2,ASRRTGGNNEKLF
TRBJ2-1,TRBV20-1,SARLDNEQF
TRBJ2-1,TRBV19,ASSSPRLAGGWEQF
TRBJ2-5,TRBV6-1,ASSELRRETQY
TRBJ2-2,TRBV30,AWSSTGGGELF
TRBJ2-3,TRBV6-5,ASQPWGPGTDTQY
TRBJ2-5,TRBV19,ASSIDWGETQY
TRBJ2-7,TRBV2,ASGASGTPYEQY
TRBJ2-2,TRBV7-3,ASSLHDSANTGELF
TRBJ2-5,TRBV19,ASSSGGAERTQY
TRBJ2-1,TRBV7-3,ASSLSQGTYNEQF
TRBJ1-4,TRBV5-5,ASSLVGQGQLGEKLF
TRBJ2-1,TRBV9,ASSARLAGDEQF
TRBJ2-5,TRBV30,AWETGGQETQY
TRBJ2-3,TRBV7-9,ASSLVGTQPSTDTQY
TRBJ1-2,TRBV6-1,ASSGATYGYT
TRBJ2-7,TRBV11-2,ASSLVEGVYEQY
TRBJ2-1,TRBV11-3,ASSVGGGKNEQF
TRBJ2-3,TRBV7-2,ASSPGLAGGLVTDTQY
TRBJ2-7,TRBV21-1,ASSKERTGAYSYEQY
TRBJ1-5,TRBV29-1,SAGTGNFNQPQH
TRBJ2-7,TRBV6-6,ASRGTSVAYEQY
TRBJ1-5,TRBV20-1,SASDQGGQPQH
TRBJ1-1,TRBV28,ASSPQTGRNTEAF
TRBJ2-1,TRBV1,TSSQMGLAGGLRYNEQF
TRBJ1-2,TRBV7-9,ASSLDRGGHGYT
TRBJ2-7,TRBV19,ASSIWGGSGYEQY
TRBJ2-2,TRBV5-5,ASSLRQGRDTGELF
TRBJ2-3,TRBV9,ASSFGQGDSTDTQY
TRBJ2-7,TRBV6-6,ASSYPENEQY
TRBJ1-5,TRBV7-8,ASSSDRGNQPQH
TRBJ1-3,TRBV7-9,ASRSPGTPGNTIY
TRBJ2-2,TRBV12-3/TRBV12-4,ASSLGGVGELF
TRBJ2-1,TRBV5-6,ASSSLIAVTYPSYNEQF
TRBJ2-1,TRBV3-1/TRBV3-2,ASSQVNQGGQF
TRBJ2-7,TRBV6-5,ASRPPDFAEQY
TRBJ2-1,TRBV4-1,ASSPRESSGGYNEQF
TRBJ2-7,TRBV6-1,ASSEQTSGKPYEQY
TRBJ2-1,TRBV7-3,ASSPSLMTEVNEQF
TRBJ1-2,TRBV28,ASSLVQGGLGYGYT
TRBJ1-6,TRBV4-1,ASSRRAGGNSPLH
TRBJ2-3,TRBV3-1/TRBV3-2,ASRGLAFADTQY
TRBJ2-7,TRBV19,ASRPQGQGKSYEQY
TRBJ2-3,TRBV7-9,ASSPPGLAGGGDTQY
TRBJ1-4,TRBV12-3/TRBV12-4,ASHQAAREKLF
TRBJ2-1,TRBV2,ASRTSGSSSYNEQF
TRBJ2-1,TRBV28,ASSLRPGDGRAFKEQF
TRBJ2-2,TRBV7-2,ASSRSGGELF
TRBJ2-2,TRBV7-8,ASSLRTGGSTGELF
TRBJ2-2,TRBV27,ASSLGGRAVGELF
TRBJ2-1,TRBV19,ASSIPGSPSF
TRBJ2-2,TRBV19,ASSGGLSGELF
TRBJ1-1,TRBV6-5,ASIRTGPNTEAF
TRBJ2-7,TRBV18,ASSRDQGKGDEQY